The 12 T cell receptor beta chains in this list originate from one sample, sequenced in a study of T cell repertoires in cytomegalovirus infection. No cognate antigen is known for these TCRs. TCRdb reanalysed the reads using MiXCR and keeps one entry per CDR3 protein. The sample shows about 350,000 distinct CDR3 sequences, about 35% of them seen only once. Sequencing was performed on cultured PBMCs, taken from culture after CMV antigen stimulation. The source is a human donor in good health (CMV status not recorded). Some clones in this sample may be carry-over from other donors' samples.

The V and J genes are TRBV11-3 and TRBJ2-1; D not resolved. Trimming left V 5 bases short and J 10 bases short, with 15 bases between. CDR1 is SGHNT, CDR2 YENEEA, per germline. This CDR3 comprises 13 residues. For the CDR3, the DNA is TGTGCCAGCAGCCCTAGAATCCAGATGGAGCAGTTCTTC. The encoded protein is CASSPRIQMEQFF.

This clonotype was seen a handful of times. The rearrangement links TRBV10-3 to TRBJ2-6; 7 bases align to TRBD1. Germline values: CDR1 ENHRY, CDR2 SYGVKD. V lost 6 bases and J lost 3; bases outside the gene matches: 5. The CDR3 loop spans 15 amino acids. The CDR3 nucleotides are TGTGCCATCAGAGCCACAGGGGATGGGGCCAACGTCCTGACTTTC. Protein sequence: CAIRATGDGANVLTF.

The rearrangement joins TRBV2 to TRBJ2-7, with TRBD2 matching over 13 bases. This CDR3 comprises 17 residues. Germline V gene sequence: CDR1 SNHLY, CDR2 FYNNEI. J was trimmed by 2 bases and V by 3 bases; bases with no gene match: 7. This CDR3 is CASSDRAGLAGTYEQYF. The CDR3 DNA reads as TGTGCCAGCAGTGATAGAGCGGGACTAGCGGGAACCTACGAGCAGTACTTC.

Ten or more counts support this clonotype. J is TRBJ2-1 and V is TRBV4-1; D not resolved. The V gene's germline CDR1 is MGHRA and CDR2 YSYEKL. Trimming shortened V by 1 base and J by 0 bases, and 13 bases separated the two germline ends. This CDR3 spans 17 amino acids. The CDR3 spells CASSQVDLGISYNEQFF. DNA of the CDR3: TGCGCCAGCAGCCAAGTTGACTTGGGTATCTCCTACAATGAGCAGTTCTTC.

The genes are TRBV7-2 and TRBJ1-1, with D perhaps TRBD1 (5 bases). Germline V gene sequence: CDR1 SGHTA, CDR2 FQGNSA. Trimming pared 5 bases from V and 11 bases from J, leaving 12 bases between. The CDR3 is made up of 11 amino acids. The CDR3 DNA follows: TGTGCCAGCAGCCCTATACAGGCGGCTTTCTTT. Translated, it gives CASSPIQAAFF.

This chain joins TRBV4-3 and TRBJ2-1, with 10 bases lining up with TRBD2. Germline CDR1 and CDR2: LGHNA and YSLEER. The CDR3 has 16 residues. Losses at the gene ends were 0 bases for V and 9 bases for J; bases not matched to a gene: 8. CDR3: CASSQDLSGGSGEQFF. CDR3 DNA sequence: TGCGCCAGCAGCCAAGATCTTAGCGGGGGGTCGGGTGAGCAGTTCTTC.

This chain uses TRBV7-8 with TRBJ2-7; 14 nucleotides agree with TRBD2. V gave up 4 bases and J gave up 3 bases; unmatched junction bases: 5. Germline CDR1 reads SGHVS; CDR2 reads FQNEAQ. CDR3 length: 16 residues. The CDR3 bases are TGTGCCAGCAGCTCTTGGACTAGCGGGGGGCGCTACGAGCAGTACTTC. This codes for CASSSWTSGGRYEQYF.

This clonotype was seen more than once but under ten times. J is TRBJ1-1 and V is TRBV19, with unresolved D. Germline assignment: CDR1 LNHDA and CDR2 SQIVND (reference sequence). V lost 8 bases and J lost 5, with 12 bases in between. This CDR3 has 12 amino acids. This CDR3 reads CASLSVSTEAFF. In nucleotides, the CDR3 is TGTGCCAGTCTCTCGGTTTCAACTGAAGCTTTCTTT. Looking up the rest from reference TRBV19 and TRBJ1-1 gives the full variable domain: DGGITQSPKYLFRKEGQNVTLSCEQNLNHDAMYWYRQDPGQGLRLIYYSQIVNDFQKGDIAEGYSVSREKKESFPLTVTSAQKNPTAFYLCASLSVSTEAFFGQGTRLTVV.

The chain carries TRBV6-2 or TRBV6-3 and TRBJ2-2, with a possible D match to TRBD2 (5 bases). From germline, CDR1 is MNHEY and CDR2 SVGEGT. Trimming left V 1 base short and J 6 bases short, with 9 bases between. The CDR3 length is 14 residues. CDR3: CASSYWRWSGELFF. CDR3 nucleotide sequence: TGTGCCAGCAGTTACTGGAGGTGGTCCGGGGAGCTGTTTTTT.

Many counts were recorded for this clonotype. This sequence joins TRBV7-2 and TRBJ1-1; D remains unclear. The CDR3 loop spans 14 amino acids. CDR1 is SGHTA, CDR2 FQGNSA, per germline. The V end lost 1 base, the J end lost 1 base, and 7 bases lay between the germline ends. CDR3 amino acids: CASSLGPRNTEAFF. The CDR3 DNA follows: TGTGCCAGCAGCTTAGGGCCGAGGAACACTGAAGCTTTCTTT.

This clonotype was picked up a small number of times. The V and J genes are TRBV5-1 and TRBJ2-1; D remains unclear. V was cut by 2 bases and J by 8 bases, with 11 bases left in between. The CDR3 runs 13 residues. The V gene's germline CDR1 is SGHRS and CDR2 YFSETQ. Here the CDR3 DNA reads TGCGCCAGCAGCTTTGGGTTACTGGATGAGCAGTTCTTC. Protein sequence: CASSFGLLDEQFF.

Only a few counts were recorded for this clonotype. V usage is TRBV19 and J usage is TRBJ1-1; tentatively, D is TRBD1 (5 bases). V dropped 10 bases and J dropped 1 base, with 22 bases sitting between them. From germline, CDR1 is LNHDA and CDR2 SQIVND (reference sequence). The CDR3 spans 16 residues. The CDR3 here is CATRGESGRWNTEAFF. CDR3 bases: TGTGCCACCCGAGGAGAGTCGGGACGGTGGAACACTGAAGCTTTCTTT.